This TCR beta chain originates from a study of T cell responses to AZD1222 COVID-19 vaccine. Study outcomes and limitations: Repertoire sampling was restricted to post-peak T cell response timepoints. Most donors were white British, females outnumbered males, and clonal diversity was possibly underestimated. Baseline seropositivity occurred in only a handful of AZD1222 recipients.

The CDR3 loop spans 15 amino acids. Note on this clone: Its matching antigen is unknown.

Sequencing used immunoSEQ multiplex PCR; TCRdb keeps in-frame clones, though not all of them. This sample has 180,000 or so clones, with more than 75% found just once. V gene TRBV21-1 combines with J gene TRBJ2-1; the table's D call, TRBD2, was not checked against the DNA. TRBV21-1 is classified as a pseudogene. The material sequenced was peripheral blood, taken 28 days after the second AZD1222 dose. The sequence was collected from an adult who received the AZD1222 COVID-19 vaccine. In nucleotides, the CDR3 is TGTGCCAGCAAGCCAGGTGAGGGCCTAACCAATGAGCAGTTCTTC. It encodes CASKPGEGLTNEQFF.